This is a list of T cell receptor beta chains from one sample in a study of T cell repertoires in cytomegalovirus infection. Their specific antigens are unknown. MiXCR was run by TCRdb on the reads, yielding one entry per CDR3 protein. The sample lists 900,000 to 950,000 distinct CDR3 sequences; less than 35% were seen once. This specimen consisted of cultured CD8+ T cells from PBMCs, obtained from culture after CMV antigen stimulation. The receptor set was obtained from a human donor in good health (CMV status not recorded). Some clones in this sample may be carry-over from other donors' samples. CDR3s include the opening cysteine and the closing phenylalanine or tryptophan. A D gene is named only where the DNA matches it firmly. Clone size, where shown, is once, few, many, or a class for clones that have expanded.

d_gene: .
v_gene: TRBV7-8
j_gene: TRBJ2-2
abundance: few
CDR3nt: TGTGCCAGCAGCTTAGAGGTTGACAGAGCGAACACCGGGGAGCTGTTTTTT
CDR3aa: CASSLEVDRANTGELFF

d_gene: .
v_gene: TRBV28
j_gene: TRBJ2-6
abundance: .
CDR3nt: TGTGCCAGCAGTTTTTATCTAAGCGAGGGCTCCGGGGCCAACGTCCTGACTTTC
CDR3aa: CASSFYLSEGSGANVLTF

d_gene: .
v_gene: TRBV12-3/TRBV12-4
j_gene: TRBJ2-1
abundance: .
CDR3nt: TGTGCCAGCAGTTTTGGGGGGCGGGGCAATGAGCAGTTCTTC
CDR3aa: CASSFGGRGNEQFF

d_gene: .
v_gene: TRBV5-1
j_gene: TRBJ2-5
abundance: few
CDR3nt: TGCGCCAGCAGCTTGGTCCCGGACAGTCAAGAGACCCAGTACTTC
CDR3aa: CASSLVPDSQETQYF

d_gene: TRBD2
v_gene: TRBV27
j_gene: TRBJ2-1
abundance: many
CDR3nt: TGTGCCAGCAGTTCGGGACTAGCGGTTTTTAATGAGCAGTTCTTC
CDR3aa: CASSSGLAVFNEQFF

d_gene: TRBD1
v_gene: TRBV14
j_gene: TRBJ1-2
abundance: .
CDR3nt: TGTGCCAGCAGCCAAGAATCGGGGGACAGGGGTGAGGATGGCTACACCTTC
CDR3aa: CASSQESGDRGEDGYTF

d_gene: TRBD2
v_gene: TRBV13
j_gene: TRBJ2-3
abundance: .
CDR3nt: TGTGCCAGCAGAACGACTAGCGAGTACACAGATACGCAGTATTTT
CDR3aa: CASRTTSEYTDTQYF

d_gene: TRBD2
v_gene: TRBV4-1
j_gene: TRBJ2-5
abundance: .
CDR3nt: TGCGCCAGCAGTCCCCTTAGCGGGGGGAGTGAGACCCAGTACTTC
CDR3aa: CASSPLSGGSETQYF

d_gene: TRBD1
v_gene: TRBV12-3/TRBV12-4
j_gene: TRBJ2-2
abundance: many
CDR3nt: TGTGCCAGCAGTTTAGGAAGGGGGCTCACCGGGGAGCTGTTTTTT
CDR3aa: CASSLGRGLTGELFF

d_gene: TRBD2
v_gene: TRBV20-1
j_gene: TRBJ2-1
abundance: .
CDR3nt: TGCAGTGCTAGAGAGTTGCGGGGGAGCTCCTACAATGAGCAGTTCTTC
CDR3aa: CSARELRGSSYNEQFF

d_gene: TRBD2
v_gene: TRBV20-1
j_gene: TRBJ2-1
abundance: .
CDR3nt: TGCAGCGCTAGAGGTACTAGCGGGACCGATGAGCAGTTCTTC
CDR3aa: CSARGTSGTDEQFF

d_gene: .
v_gene: TRBV28
j_gene: TRBJ1-5
abundance: .
CDR3nt: TGTGCCAGCAGGGGGGGCCCGGTGGTGAGCAATCAGCCCCAGCATTTT
CDR3aa: CASRGGPVVSNQPQHF

d_gene: .
v_gene: TRBV7-9
j_gene: TRBJ2-6
abundance: few
CDR3nt: TGTGCCAGCAGCTTATTGACGACCTCTGGGGCCAACGTCCTGACTTTC
CDR3aa: CASSLLTTSGANVLTF

d_gene: TRBD1
v_gene: TRBV15
j_gene: TRBJ1-1
abundance: .
CDR3nt: TGTGCCACCAGCAGAGATCGAACAGGGGGCCCCGGGGCTTTCTTT
CDR3aa: CATSRDRTGGPGAFF

d_gene: TRBD2
v_gene: TRBV6-2/TRBV6-3
j_gene: TRBJ2-1
abundance: many
CDR3nt: TGTGCCAGCAGCGGGGACTACTACAATGAGCAGTTCTTC
CDR3aa: CASSGDYYNEQFF

d_gene: .
v_gene: TRBV27
j_gene: TRBJ1-1
abundance: many
CDR3nt: TGTGCCAGCAGTTCCAGGGGACCCAACACTGAAGCTTTCTTT
CDR3aa: CASSSRGPNTEAFF

d_gene: .
v_gene: TRBV19
j_gene: TRBJ2-1
abundance: .
CDR3nt: TGTGCCAGTAGTATTGTCCGGGGCCCCTACAATGAGCAGTTCTTC
CDR3aa: CASSIVRGPYNEQFF

d_gene: .
v_gene: TRBV7-9
j_gene: TRBJ2-1
abundance: many
CDR3nt: TGTGCCAGCAGCTCCGACAGCCCAAACCCCGAGCAGTTCTTC
CDR3aa: CASSSDSPNPEQFF

d_gene: TRBD1
v_gene: TRBV27
j_gene: TRBJ1-4
abundance: .
CDR3nt: TGTGCCAGCAGTTCGGGACAGGGAGGGGAAAAACTGTTTTTT
CDR3aa: CASSSGQGGEKLFF

d_gene: .
v_gene: TRBV10-3
j_gene: TRBJ2-2
abundance: .
CDR3nt: TGTGCCATCAAAGTCGGCAACACCGGGGAGCTGTTTTTT
CDR3aa: CAIKVGNTGELFF

d_gene: .
v_gene: TRBV4-3
j_gene: TRBJ2-5
abundance: few
CDR3nt: TGCGCCAGCAGCCAAGCCTTGGGAGGAGAGACCCAGTACTTC
CDR3aa: CASSQALGGETQYF

d_gene: .
v_gene: TRBV7-9
j_gene: TRBJ2-2
abundance: .
CDR3nt: TGTGCCAGCAGCTTCTTCGGGCAGACGAACACCGGGGAGCTGTTTTTT
CDR3aa: CASSFFGQTNTGELFF

d_gene: .
v_gene: TRBV24-1
j_gene: TRBJ2-5
abundance: .
CDR3nt: TGTGCCACCAGTGATCTCGGGCTTTCGGGGACCCAGTACTTC
CDR3aa: CATSDLGLSGTQYF

d_gene: .
v_gene: TRBV19
j_gene: TRBJ1-2
abundance: few
CDR3nt: TGTGCCAGCAGCGTGGGCGGGGGCTCTTATGGCTACACCTTC
CDR3aa: CASSVGGGSYGYTF

d_gene: TRBD1
v_gene: TRBV7-9
j_gene: TRBJ1-3
abundance: once
CDR3nt: TGTGCCAGCCGGACAGGGTCCCACTCTGGAAACACCATATATTTT
CDR3aa: CASRTGSHSGNTIYF

d_gene: TRBD2
v_gene: TRBV27
j_gene: TRBJ2-1
abundance: many
CDR3nt: TGTGCCAGCAGCTTTGGACTAGCGGGGGGGTACAATGAGCAGTTCTTC
CDR3aa: CASSFGLAGGYNEQFF

d_gene: .
v_gene: TRBV19
j_gene: TRBJ2-2
abundance: .
CDR3nt: TGTGCCAGTAGTATAGTGGCAGGAGCGAACACCGGGGAGCTGTTTTTT
CDR3aa: CASSIVAGANTGELFF

d_gene: TRBD1
v_gene: TRBV7-9
j_gene: TRBJ2-1
abundance: .
CDR3nt: TGTGCCAGCAGCATGAGACAGGGGGCCTACAATGAGCAGTTCTTC
CDR3aa: CASSMRQGAYNEQFF

d_gene: .
v_gene: TRBV7-6
j_gene: TRBJ2-3
abundance: many
CDR3nt: TGTGCCAGCAGCTTCCGGGCGGGGGCCACAGATACGCAGTATTTT
CDR3aa: CASSFRAGATDTQYF

d_gene: TRBD1
v_gene: TRBV27
j_gene: TRBJ2-7
abundance: few
CDR3nt: TGTGCCAGCAGTGCATCCGGGACAGGTTCCTACGAGCAGTACTTC
CDR3aa: CASSASGTGSYEQYF

d_gene: TRBD1
v_gene: TRBV14
j_gene: TRBJ2-3
abundance: .
CDR3nt: TGTGCCAGCAGCCAAAGGGGGCCGGTAGAAGATACGCAGTATTTT
CDR3aa: CASSQRGPVEDTQYF

d_gene: .
v_gene: TRBV2
j_gene: TRBJ2-3
abundance: .
CDR3nt: TGTGCCAGCAGATACAGGTTAACTAGCACAGATACGCAGTATTTT
CDR3aa: CASRYRLTSTDTQYF

d_gene: .
v_gene: TRBV6-4
j_gene: TRBJ1-1
abundance: .
CDR3nt: TGTGCCAGCAGTGACTCGGGCAGCCGTAGGGCTTTCTTT
CDR3aa: CASSDSGSRRAFF

d_gene: TRBD1
v_gene: TRBV7-9
j_gene: TRBJ2-7
abundance: .
CDR3nt: TGTGCCAGCAGCTCCTGGGACAGACCCTACGAGCAGTACTTC
CDR3aa: CASSSWDRPYEQYF

d_gene: TRBD2
v_gene: TRBV7-8
j_gene: TRBJ2-5
abundance: many
CDR3nt: TGTGCCAGCAGCTTAGTTCCGGGACTAGGGGAAGAGACCCAGTACTTC
CDR3aa: CASSLVPGLGEETQYF

d_gene: TRBD1
v_gene: TRBV27
j_gene: TRBJ2-5
abundance: few
CDR3nt: TGTGCCAGCAGTTTAAAGGCCAGGGGGCGCGGAGAGACCCAGTACTTC
CDR3aa: CASSLKARGRGETQYF

d_gene: TRBD2
v_gene: TRBV6-2/TRBV6-3
j_gene: TRBJ2-5
abundance: .
CDR3nt: TGTGCCAGCAGTTACGAGACTAGCGTGGAGACCCAGTACTTC
CDR3aa: CASSYETSVETQYF

d_gene: .
v_gene: TRBV7-7
j_gene: TRBJ2-5
abundance: .
CDR3nt: TGTGCTAGCAGCTTAGCGCTCGGTGGAAAAGAGACCCAGTACTTC
CDR3aa: CASSLALGGKETQYF

d_gene: .
v_gene: TRBV6-1
j_gene: TRBJ2-1
abundance: .
CDR3nt: TGTGCCAGCAGTGAAGGAACAGACAGAGCCTACAATGAGCAGTTCTTC
CDR3aa: CASSEGTDRAYNEQFF

d_gene: .
v_gene: TRBV15
j_gene: TRBJ1-4
abundance: .
CDR3nt: TGTGCCACCAGCACGTCCGCAACTAATGAAAAACTGTTTTTT
CDR3aa: CATSTSATNEKLFF

d_gene: .
v_gene: TRBV27
j_gene: TRBJ2-1
abundance: few
CDR3nt: TGTGCCAGCAGTTTCGGGGCAGAAGTCGGTGAGCAGTTCTTC
CDR3aa: CASSFGAEVGEQFF

d_gene: .
v_gene: TRBV4-1
j_gene: TRBJ1-2
abundance: .
CDR3nt: TGTGCCAGCAGCCAAGAAGGCGGCGGGAAAGGTGAAGGCTACACCTTC
CDR3aa: CASSQEGGGKGEGYTF

d_gene: TRBD2
v_gene: TRBV19
j_gene: TRBJ2-1
abundance: .
CDR3nt: TGTGCCAGTAGTATAGAGCTGGGACTAGCGGGCAATGAGCAGTTCTTC
CDR3aa: CASSIELGLAGNEQFF

d_gene: .
v_gene: TRBV6-5
j_gene: TRBJ2-1
abundance: .
CDR3nt: TGTGCCAGCAGTCAGGGCGAAGGTGAGCAGTTCTTC
CDR3aa: CASSQGEGEQFF

d_gene: .
v_gene: TRBV7-6
j_gene: TRBJ1-2
abundance: few
CDR3nt: TGTGCCAGCAGCAATGGTCAGGCGGCCCGCTATGGCTACACCTTC
CDR3aa: CASSNGQAARYGYTF

d_gene: .
v_gene: TRBV5-1
j_gene: TRBJ1-2
abundance: .
CDR3nt: TGCGCCAGCAGCTTGGATAAGAGCTATGGCTACACCTTC
CDR3aa: CASSLDKSYGYTF

d_gene: TRBD1
v_gene: TRBV4-1
j_gene: TRBJ1-5
abundance: .
CDR3nt: TGCGCCAGCAGCCAAGTGGACAGGGGCCAGCCCCAGCATTTT
CDR3aa: CASSQVDRGQPQHF

d_gene: .
v_gene: TRBV12-3/TRBV12-4
j_gene: TRBJ1-1
abundance: .
CDR3nt: TGTGCCAGCAGTTTAATCGGCCCCGACACTGAAGCTTTCTTT
CDR3aa: CASSLIGPDTEAFF

d_gene: .
v_gene: TRBV19
j_gene: TRBJ1-2
abundance: many
CDR3nt: TGTGCCAGTAGGCCGACAGGCGCTGTAAACTATGGCTACACCTTC
CDR3aa: CASRPTGAVNYGYTF

d_gene: .
v_gene: TRBV4-1
j_gene: TRBJ1-1
abundance: .
CDR3nt: TGCGCCAGCAGCCAAGACGTGGTTCGCACTGAAGCTTTCTTT
CDR3aa: CASSQDVVRTEAFF

d_gene: .
v_gene: TRBV10-1
j_gene: TRBJ2-2
abundance: .
CDR3nt: TGCGCCAGCAGCCCCTCTTCGGGCGGGACACCGAACACCGGGGAGCTGTTTTTT
CDR3aa: CASSPSSGGTPNTGELFF

d_gene: TRBD2
v_gene: TRBV7-6
j_gene: TRBJ2-1
abundance: few
CDR3nt: TGTGCCAGCAGCCCCGGCGGGGGGGCCGAGAATGAGCAGTTCTTC
CDR3aa: CASSPGGGAENEQFF

d_gene: TRBD2
v_gene: TRBV12-3/TRBV12-4
j_gene: TRBJ2-1
abundance: .
CDR3nt: TGTGCCAGCAGTTTATACGGCGGGGGGGCTGAAAATGAGCAGTTCTTC
CDR3aa: CASSLYGGGAENEQFF